These 32 T cell receptor beta chains share one sample of origin, sequenced in a study of T cell responses to AZD1222 COVID-19 vaccine. Method: immunoSEQ multiplex PCR; TCRdb's copy keeps in-frame clones and lacks some. Of about 180,000 clones in the sample, around 90% are singletons; the top ten hold 25% to 30%. This specimen was peripheral blood, taken 28 days after the second AZD1222 dose. Receptors were obtained from an adult who received the AZD1222 COVID-19 vaccine.

The rearrangement uses TRBV28 and TRBJ2-4; 8 bases are a match to TRBD2. CDR3 length: 16 residues. With V trimmed by 4 bases and J by 2 bases, 7 bases remained unmatched. The germline V gene encodes CDR1 MDHEN and CDR2 SYDVKM. The CDR3 DNA sequence: TGTGCCAGCAGTTACGGGAGCGGGAGTTCCAAAAACATTCAGTACTTC. Protein sequence: CASSYGSGSSKNIQYF.

The rearrangement uses TRBV5-1 and TRBJ1-4; a weak D match, TRBD1 (5 bases). The V and J ends lost 0 bases and 8 bases respectively, with 14 bases between them. The CDR3 has 15 amino acids. The germline V gene encodes CDR1 SGHRS and CDR2 YFSETQ. The CDR3 nucleotides read TGCGCCAGCAGCTTGGTGGCAGGGTTCGGAGAAAAACTGTTTTTT. The encoded protein is CASSLVAGFGEKLFF.

The chain carries TRBV27 and TRBJ1-1; no definite D call. CDR1 MNHEY and CDR2 SMNVEV come from the germline V gene (reference sequence). This CDR3 is built from 12 residues. The V end was cut by 4 bases, the J end by 1 base, with 4 bases between. The CDR3 here is CASSSWNTEAFF. CDR3 in DNA: TGTGCCAGCAGTTCGTGGAACACTGAAGCTTTCTTT.

This chain links TRBV18 with TRBJ2-5, with 11 bases aligning to TRBD2. Germline CDR1 reads KGHSH; CDR2 reads LQKENI. The CDR3 is 15 residues long. V shed 0 bases and J 4 bases; nucleotides not matched to a gene: 1. The CDR3 coding sequence is TGTGCCAGCTCACCACCACTAGCGGGAGTAGAGACCCAGTACTTC. It specifies CASSPPLAGVETQYF.

This clone was detected once. The CDR3 reads CASSYRQGSQYF. In nucleotides, the CDR3 is TGTGCCAGCAGTTACCGACAGGGGTCCCAGTACTTC. The V gene is TRBV27, the J gene TRBJ2-5, with 8 positions matching TRBD1. Losses at the gene ends were 4 bases for V and 9 bases for J; bases not matched to a gene: 4. CDR1 is MNHEY, CDR2 SMNVEV, per germline (reference sequence). The CDR3 sequence is 12 residues long.

DNA for the CDR3: TGTGCCAGCAGCTGGGGACAGGGGGCGTCCACTGAAGCTTTCTTT. Encoded protein: CASSWGQGASTEAFF. The chain links TRBV7-6 to TRBJ1-1; 12 bases are shared with TRBD1. The CDR3 is 15 amino acids. Losses at the gene ends were 4 bases for V and 4 bases for J; bases not matched to a gene: 4. CDR1 is SGHVS, CDR2 FNYEAQ, per germline.

The rearrangement joins TRBV5-1 to TRBJ2-7, with a weak D call TRBD1 (5 bases). Germline CDR1 is SGHRS and CDR2 is YFSETQ. This CDR3 has 13 residues. Between the trimmed V and J ends, which lost 4 bases and 7 bases, there was a span of 15 bases. The CDR3 DNA reads TGCGCCAGCAGCGGGCAGGGTAGCTGGGAGCAGTACTTC. Protein: CASSGQGSWEQYF.

The chain uses TRBV4-3 and TRBJ2-5, with TRBD2 matching 7 bases. V shed 1 base and J 1 base; nucleotides not matched to a gene: 15. The CDR3 consists of 19 residues. Per the germline V gene, CDR1 is LGHNA and CDR2 is YSLEER. Here the CDR3 reads CASSQGEGLGKWGQETQYF. The DNA for the CDR3 is TGCGCCAGCAGCCAAGGGGAGGGCTTGGGGAAATGGGGCCAAGAGACCCAGTACTTC.

The chain carries TRBV28 and TRBJ2-1, with D possibly matching TRBD1 (5 bases). This CDR3 has 13 amino acids. Germline V gene data show CDR1 as MDHEN and CDR2 as SYDVKM. With 3 bases removed from V and 9 bases from J, the gap between germline ends came to 12 bases. The CDR3, as DNA: TGTGCCAGCAGTTTGGGGCGGTACGGTGAGCAGTTCTTC. It is translated as CASSLGRYGEQFF.

The chain recombines TRBV7-9 with TRBJ1-1; D possibly corresponds to TRBD1 (6 bases). The CDR3 extends over 13 amino acids. CDR1 is SEHNR and CDR2 is FQNEAQ in the germline V gene (reference sequence). Trimming stripped 1 base from V and 7 bases from J, with 10 bases between. DNA for the CDR3: TGTGCCAGCAGCTTAGTAGGGGGGCTTGAAGCTTTCTTT. It encodes CASSLVGGLEAFF. Variable domain in full (rest from reference TRBV7-9 and TRBJ1-1): DTGVSQNPRHKITKRGQNVTFRCDPISEHNRLYWYRQTLGQGPEFLTYFQNEAQLEKSRLLSDRFSAERPKGSFSTLEIQRTEQGDSAMYLCASSLVGGLEAFFGQGTRLTVV.

The chain joins TRBV7-6 to TRBJ2-1, with 14 positions matching TRBD2. With 5 bases clipped from V and 6 bases from J, the junction kept 6 bases outside the gene matches. The germline CDR1 and CDR2 sequences are SGHVS and FNYEAQ. This CDR3 has 16 residues. The CDR3 protein is CASSDRLAGGGNEQFF. For the CDR3, the DNA is TGTGCCAGCAGCGATAGACTAGCGGGAGGGGGCAATGAGCAGTTCTTC. The variable domain in full, completed from reference TRBV7-6 and TRBJ2-1, reads GAGVSQSPRYKVTKRGQDVALRCDPISGHVSLYWYRQALGQGPEFLTYFNYEAQQDKSGLPNDRFSAERPEGSISTLTIQRTEQRDSAMYRCASSDRLAGGGNEQFFGPGTRLTVL.

For the CDR3, the DNA is TGTGCCAGCAGCTCGGGACCCCAGGCCGGAAACACCATATATTTT. Encoded protein: CASSSGPQAGNTIYF. This chain joins TRBV7-9 and TRBJ1-3, with D perhaps TRBD1 (5 bases). V lost 4 bases and J lost 4, with 14 bases in between. The germline gives CDR1 SEHNR, CDR2 FQNEAQ (reference sequence). CDR3 length: 15 amino acids. Full variable domain (rest looked up from reference TRBV7-9 and TRBJ1-3): DTGVSQNPRHKITKRGQNVTFRCDPISEHNRLYWYRQTLGQGPEFLTYFQNEAQLEKSRLLSDRFSAERPKGSFSTLEIQRTEQGDSAMYLCASSSGPQAGNTIYFGEGSWLTVV.

The gene calls are TRBV4-2 and TRBJ2-1; the D gene is possibly TRBD2 (5 bases). This CDR3 has 17 residues. V was trimmed by 0 bases and J by 5 bases, leaving 17 bases between them. The germline V gene has CDR1 LGHNA and CDR2 YNFKEQ. CDR3 sequence: CASSQERGAEPHNEQFF. The CDR3 DNA reads TGTGCCAGCAGCCAAGAAAGAGGAGCGGAGCCCCACAATGAGCAGTTCTTC.

The chain couples TRBV19 to TRBJ2-3, with 10 bases matching TRBD1. Germline CDR1 is LNHDA and CDR2 is SQIVND (reference sequence). CDR3 length: 14 amino acids. V gave up 6 bases and J gave up 5 bases; unmatched junction bases: 5. The CDR3 DNA follows: TGTGCCAGTAGGGAGACAGGGGGCCGAGATACGCAGTATTTT. As protein: CASRETGGRDTQYF.

The rearrangement joins TRBV10-3 to TRBJ2-7; D is unresolved. Trimming took 10 bases from V and 0 from J, leaving 19 bases between them. The CDR3 contains 15 residues. CDR1 and CDR2 from the germline V gene are ENHRY and SYGVKD. The CDR3 region has the DNA TGTGCCACACACGACGCCCTCGCAGGCTCCTACGAGCAGTACTTC. Translated: CATHDALAGSYEQYF.

The chain carries TRBV19 and TRBJ2-3, with D maybe TRBD1 (6 bases). The CDR3 sequence is 17 residues long. The germline V gene has CDR1 LNHDA and CDR2 SQIVND (reference sequence). Trimming took off 3 bases at V and 2 bases at J, with 18 bases between the two ends. The CDR3 reads CASSMAGVTRTTDTQYF. CDR3 sequence (DNA): TGTGCCAGTAGTATGGCAGGGGTGACGCGGACCACAGATACGCAGTATTTT.

The chain links TRBV20-1 to TRBJ2-2; the match to TRBD1 covers 8 bases. This CDR3 is built from 15 residues. The V and J ends lost 3 bases and 4 bases, in that order; junction bases with no gene match: 7. Germline V CDR1 and CDR2: DFQATT, SNEGSKA (reference sequence). CDR3 coding DNA: TGCAGTGCTAGTCCAGGGGGCGCTTCCACCGGGGAGCTGTTTTTT. Residues: CSASPGGASTGELFF.

The V gene is TRBV7-8, the J gene TRBJ2-7, with 9 bases fitting TRBD1. Germline V lookup: CDR1 SGHVS, CDR2 FQNEAQ. V shed 1 base and J 2 bases; nucleotides not matched to a gene: 9. The CDR3 is made up of 17 amino acids. CDR3: CASSLDGVGTGTYEQYF. The CDR3 nucleotides read TGTGCCAGCAGCTTAGATGGAGTTGGGACAGGGACCTACGAGCAGTACTTC.

The chain carries TRBV5-1 and TRBJ1-1; a weak D match, TRBD1 (5 bases). Per germline, CDR1 SGHRS and CDR2 YFSETQ. The CDR3 sequence is 14 residues long. Trimming shortened V by 4 bases and J by 1 base, and 11 bases separated the two germline ends. CDR3: CASSPWGPNTEAFF. As DNA, the CDR3 is TGCGCCAGCAGCCCATGGGGACCGAACACTGAAGCTTTCTTT.

This chain connects TRBV6-5 to TRBJ2-7; perhaps TRBD2 as D (6 bases). Per germline, CDR1 MNHEY and CDR2 SVGAGI. The CDR3 is 15 residues long. V lost 6 bases and J 4 bases, leaving 19 bases between the germline ends. As DNA, the CDR3 is TGTGCCAGCAGGGGACTGAGGAACTCCTTATACGAGCAGTACTTC. This translates into CASRGLRNSLYEQYF.

The genes are TRBV19 and TRBJ1-4, with D perhaps matching TRBD1 (5 bases). Germline assignment: CDR1 LNHDA and CDR2 SQIVND (reference sequence). This CDR3 spans 14 amino acids. V dropped 8 bases and J dropped 0 bases, with 10 bases sitting between them. The CDR3 here is CASSGVTTNEKLFF. Here the CDR3 DNA reads TGTGCCAGTTCGGGGGTCACAACTAATGAAAAACTGTTTTTT.

The chain uses TRBV6-5 and TRBJ2-3, with 8 bases matching TRBD2. V was clipped by 4 bases and J by 4 bases; unmatched bases: 7. Germline CDR1 and CDR2: MNHEY and SVGAGI. CDR3 length: 15 amino acids. In nucleotides, the CDR3 is TGTGCCAGCAGTTTAGCGGGACGACGGGCAGATACGCAGTATTTT. Amino acid sequence: CASSLAGRRADTQYF.

The V gene is TRBV3-1 (or the pseudogene TRBV3-2), the J gene TRBJ2-7; perhaps TRBD2 as D (5 bases). With 0 bases removed from V and 4 bases from J, the gap between germline ends came to 7 bases. From germline, CDR1 is LGHDT and CDR2 YNNKEL (reference sequence). The CDR3 runs 13 residues. The CDR3 nucleotides read TGTGCCAGCAGCCAAGATAGAGGGTACGAGCAGTACTTC. Its protein is CASSQDRGYEQYF.

This chain uses TRBV2 with TRBJ1-2, with 7 bases fitting TRBD1. Germline CDR1 is SNHLY and CDR2 is FYNNEI. The V segment lost 4 bases and the J segment 7 bases; nucleotides outside the gene matches: 12. The CDR3 has 15 amino acids. CDR3 in amino acids: CASSADRSELTGYTF. The DNA of the CDR3 is TGTGCCAGCAGTGCGGACAGGTCCGAGCTCACTGGCTACACCTTC.

This rearrangement joins TRBV4-3 to TRBJ1-1, with D possibly TRBD1 on 6 matching bases. The CDR3 totals 13 residues. CDR1 and CDR2 (germline): LGHNA, YSLEER. V was trimmed by 2 bases and J by 7 bases, leaving 11 bases between them. The CDR3 bases are TGCGCCAGCAGCCAACGACAGGACGGTGAAGCTTTCTTT. Translation: CASSQRQDGEAFF.

V gene TRBV3-1 (or the pseudogene TRBV3-2) combines with J gene TRBJ2-3; D is unclear. The CDR3 extends over 13 amino acids. Looked up from germline, CDR1 is LGHDT and CDR2 is YNNKEL (reference sequence). The V end was cut by 0 bases, the J end by 3 bases, with 4 bases between. The CDR3 sequence is CASSQDRTDTQYF. CDR3 sequence (DNA): TGTGCCAGCAGCCAAGATCGGACAGATACGCAGTATTTT.

This clone has a handful of counts. The chain joins TRBV10-3 to TRBJ1-6; TRBD1 matches at 11 bases. V lost 10 bases and J lost 11; bases outside the gene matches: 4. CDR1 and CDR2 from the germline V gene are ENHRY and SYGVKD. This CDR3 contains 12 residues. CDR3 amino acids: CATQGQGAPLHF. For the CDR3, the DNA is TGTGCCACCCAGGGACAGGGGGCACCCCTCCACTTT.

The chain joins TRBV4-3 to TRBJ2-2, with TRBD2 as a possible D gene (6 bases). Germline lookup yields CDR1 LGHNA and CDR2 YSLEER. The CDR3 loop spans 15 amino acids. Between the trimmed V and J ends, which lost 3 bases and 2 bases, there was a span of 10 bases. The CDR3 reads CASSHASANTGELFF. As DNA, the CDR3 is TGCGCCAGCAGCCACGCTAGCGCCAACACCGGGGAGCTGTTTTTT.

The chain combines TRBV5-1 with TRBJ2-2; the match to TRBD1 covers 9 bases. The CDR3 contains 14 residues. The ends lost 5 bases at V and 3 bases at J; junction bases unmatched: 2. Germline-derived CDR1 and CDR2 are SGHRS and YFSETQ. This CDR3 is CASRGQGDTGELFF. In DNA form, the CDR3 reads TGCGCCAGCAGGGGACAGGGTGACACCGGGGAGCTGTTTTTT.

This clone was counted between two and nine times. The genes are TRBV27 and TRBJ1-2; TRBD1 aligns across 8 bases. Germline V lookup: CDR1 MNHEY, CDR2 SMNVEV (reference sequence). The CDR3 totals 15 residues. Trimming removed 7 bases from V and 8 bases from J; junction bases left unmatched: 15. In DNA form, the CDR3 reads TGTGCCAGCACCCCATCGGGGCAGGGGGCTTTAGGCTACACCTTC. Residues: CASTPSGQGALGYTF.

The rearrangement uses TRBV6-1 and TRBJ2-1; 8 nucleotides line up with TRBD2. This CDR3 spans 16 amino acids. The J segment lost 4 bases and the V segment lost 3 bases, leaving 8 bases of the junction unmatched. Germline V CDR1 and CDR2: MNHNS, SASEGT. The CDR3 coding sequence is TGTGCCAGCAGTGAGTTAGCGGGACTTTCTTACAATGAGCAGTTCTTC. Translation gives CASSELAGLSYNEQFF.

This chain uses TRBV19 with TRBJ1-2; tentatively, D is TRBD1 (6 bases). CDR1 is LNHDA and CDR2 is SQIVND in the germline V gene (reference sequence). V shed 5 bases and J shed 5 bases, with 12 bases lying between them. The CDR3 loop spans 13 amino acids. The CDR3 loop is CASSPNQGYGYTF. The CDR3 nucleotides are TGTGCCAGTAGTCCAAACCAGGGGTATGGCTACACCTTC.